This is a list of T cell receptor beta chains from one sample in a study of control samples from healthy donors and cancer patients. Generated by immunoSEQ multiplex PCR, the TCRdb table keeps only in-frame clones and is missing some. The sample includes around 100,000 clones, approximately 90% of them seen just once. The material sequenced was PBMCs. Source of these receptors: a man aged 55 to 70 with lung cancer. CDR3s leave out the opening cysteine and the closing phenylalanine or tryptophan. The order of the fields is clone size, J gene, V gene, CDR3 length, CDR3 protein. Some rows mark clone size as missing; the rest say once, few, many or name a class of expanded clone.

-	TRBJ2-4	TRBV18	17	ASSPLELDRGSSKNIQY
-	TRBJ2-1	TRBV5-1	13	ASESTGTGLNEQF
-	TRBJ1-3	TRBV6-5	13	ASTTRTGGGNTIY
-	TRBJ1-2	TRBV18	13	ASSPPTDRGYGYT
-	TRBJ1-4	TRBV5-6	16	ASSSNRLTWEINEKLF
-	TRBJ2-2	TRBV30	15	AWSVRGQALDTGELF
-	TRBJ1-2	TRBV9	13	ASSARDRGREGYT
few	TRBJ2-3	TRBV2	13	ASARQGKSTDTQY
-	TRBJ2-5	TRBV18	15	ASSPPSGDIGQETQY
-	TRBJ1-1	TRBV7-2	11	ASSLLVNTEAF
-	TRBJ2-2	TRBV9	13	ASSWTLSNTGELF
-	TRBJ2-5	TRBV5-1	14	ASSLATGTSGETQY
-	TRBJ1-3	TRBV7-3	11	ASSLTPGNTIY
-	TRBJ2-1	TRBV24-1	13	ATSAQTGAMNEQF
once	TRBJ2-2	TRBV6-5	12	ASSYAPLTGELF
-	TRBJ2-4	TRBV2	11	ASSADTQNIQY
-	TRBJ2-1	TRBV9	12	ASSAGKGRDEQF
-	TRBJ2-5	TRBV5-1	11	ASSLGQGETQY
-	TRBJ2-3	TRBV6-5	13	ASSGGTGARNTQY
-	TRBJ1-1	TRBV5-1	11	ASSFTVNTEAF
-	TRBJ2-7	TRBV18	14	ASSPPGLRSSYEQY
-	TRBJ1-5	TRBV6-6	13	ASSPGPISNQPQH
-	TRBJ2-3	TRBV7-9	16	ASSHPSGGFSSTDTQY
once	TRBJ1-5	TRBV4-1	15	ASSQIDMGMGNQPQH
-	TRBJ2-2	TRBV5-1	12	ASSLTGDTGELF
-	TRBJ1-4	TRBV5-6	7	ASRYRYF
-	TRBJ1-6	TRBV19	12	ASGLTGGDSPLH